This TCR beta chain was recovered during a study of CD8+CD57+ T cells in acquired aplastic anemia. For the study at large: Isolated CD4+ and CD8+ cells, once sorted, yielded DNA averaging roughly 3.2 ug.

The CDR3 has 14 residues. V was cut by 1 base and J by 5 bases, with 11 bases left in between. The V gene's germline CDR1 is LGHDT and CDR2 YNNKEL (reference sequence). An expansion of CD8+CD57+ cells by flow cytometry had been shown in patients chosen for sequencing. Genomic DNA, the template, was used for profiling of the TCR beta VDJ and CDR3. TCRdb ran MiXCR on the reads and lists one entry per CDR3 protein. Here the sample spans around 430,000 distinct CDR3 sequences, under 40% being singletons. Input material: sorted CD4+, CD8+, or CD8+CD57+ T cells (not recorded which) from PBMCs. This receptor was taken from a human donor with aplastic anemia. The chain combines TRBV3-1 with TRBJ1-1, with D possibly matching TRBD1 (5 bases). The CDR3 reads CASSQGWGGTEAFF. The CDR3 bases are TGTGCCAGCAGCCAAGGGTGGGGGGGGACTGAAGCTTTCTTT.